A selection of T cell receptor beta chains follows, all from one sample in a study of blood T cell repertoires in COVID-19. Assay: immunoSEQ multiplex PCR; the TCRdb copy retains only in-frame clones and omits some. Found here are 250,000 or so clones, around 90% of them singletons; the top ten hold around 2.8%. The sequenced sample consisted of PBMCs or T cells enriched from blood (not recorded which). Receptors originate from a man between 35 and 55 years old who had been exposed to COVID-19. The CDR3 runs from the conserved cysteine through the conserved F or W. The order of the fields is D gene, V gene, J gene, clone size, CDR3 protein, CDR3 DNA. D genes are given only for firm matches. Expanded clones get a size class; other rows say once, few or many, or leave the size out.

TRBD1	TRBV5-1	TRBJ2-2	-	CASSRDRAGELFF	TGCGCCAGCAGCAGAGACAGGGCCGGGGAGCTGTTTTTT
-	TRBV6-5	TRBJ2-3	once	CASSTGTDTQYF	TGTGCCAGCAGCACAGGTACAGATACGCAGTATTTT
-	TRBV30	TRBJ1-6	-	CAWDLSLKSPLHF	TGTGCCTGGGACTTAAGTCTCAAGTCACCCCTCCACTTT
TRBD1	TRBV5-5	TRBJ1-3	few	CASSLGQGEGGNTIYF	TGTGCCAGCAGCTTGGGACAGGGGGAAGGAGGAAACACCATATATTTT
TRBD2	TRBV2	TRBJ2-1	-	CASSDRNIGGRFNEQFF	TGTGCCAGCAGTGATAGGAATATTGGCGGGAGGTTCAATGAGCAGTTCTTC
TRBD2	TRBV24-1	TRBJ2-3	-	CATGTSGDSYGDTQYF	TGTGCCACCGGGACTAGCGGGGACTCGTACGGAGATACGCAGTATTTT
TRBD1	TRBV5-8	TRBJ2-5	-	CASSRRTGGEETQYF	TGTGCCAGCAGCCGCAGGACAGGGGGCGAAGAGACCCAGTACTTC
-	TRBV24-1	TRBJ1-5	few	CATSDRVDQPQHF	TGTGCCACCAGTGACAGGGTGGATCAGCCCCAGCATTTT
-	TRBV6-4	TRBJ2-1	-	CASGEGHMNEQFF	TGTGCCAGCGGCGAGGGACACATGAATGAGCAGTTCTTC
TRBD2	TRBV28	TRBJ2-1	-	CASSGTSGRTLYNEQFF	TGTGCCAGCAGCGGGACTAGCGGGAGGACTTTGTACAATGAGCAGTTCTTC
-	TRBV30	TRBJ2-7	-	CAWAGTVRQEQYF	TGTGCCTGGGCGGGGACAGTCAGGCAAGAGCAGTACTTC
-	TRBV5-1	TRBJ2-2	-	CASSSQASDTGELFF	TGCGCCAGCAGCTCGCAGGCTAGCGATACCGGGGAGCTGTTTTTT
-	TRBV10-3	TRBJ2-7	-	CAISDFTATDSYEQYF	TGTGCCATCAGCGACTTTACGGCGACTGACTCCTACGAGCAGTACTTC
-	TRBV7-9	TRBJ1-2	-	CASSLASQGHSF	TGTGCCAGCAGCCTAGCCTCACAGGGACACTCCTTC
TRBD2	TRBV3-1/TRBV3-2	TRBJ2-4	-	CASSQSGLAETRAKNIQYF	TGTGCCAGCAGCCAAAGCGGTCTAGCGGAAACGAGAGCCAAAAACATTCAGTACTTC
-	TRBV10-3	TRBJ2-7	-	CAISDQGRIHEQYF	TGTGCCATCAGTGACCAGGGGCGTATCCACGAGCAGTACTTC
TRBD2	TRBV7-8	TRBJ2-7	-	CASSSSGLAGGPIYEQYF	TGTGCCAGCAGCAGTTCGGGACTAGCGGGAGGGCCCATTTACGAGCAGTACTTC
TRBD1	TRBV15	TRBJ1-4	-	CATSRKRDSEKLFF	TGTGCCACCAGCAGAAAGAGGGACAGCGAAAAACTGTTTTTT
TRBD1	TRBV29-1	TRBJ2-2	-	CSVAGTGAGELFF	TGCAGCGTAGCCGGGACAGGGGCCGGGGAGCTGTTTTTT
TRBD1	TRBV5-4	TRBJ1-1	-	CASSFLTGGGTEAFF	TGTGCCAGCAGTTTTTTGACAGGGGGCGGCACTGAAGCTTTCTTT
-	TRBV4-1	TRBJ1-1	few	CASSVRGLNLRGAFF	TGCGCCAGCAGCGTGCGGGGACTCAACCTGAGGGGAGCTTTCTTT
TRBD1	TRBV4-1	TRBJ2-7	-	CASSLYKGQLYEQYF	TGCGCCAGCAGCCTGTACAAGGGACAGTTATACGAGCAGTACTTC
TRBD1	TRBV19	TRBJ1-1	-	CASSISGQGENTEAFF	TGTGCCAGTAGTATAAGCGGACAGGGAGAGAACACTGAAGCTTTCTTT
-	TRBV6-1	TRBJ2-2	-	CASSDGETGELFF	TGTGCCAGCAGTGATGGAGAAACCGGGGAGCTGTTTTTT
-	TRBV2	TRBJ2-7	-	CASSLTVSTYEQYF	TGTGCCAGCAGTCTGACAGTTTCCACCTACGAGCAGTACTTC
TRBD2	TRBV27	TRBJ2-7	-	CASRVASGSYLTYEQYF	TGTGCCAGCAGGGTGGCTAGCGGGAGCTATTTGACCTACGAGCAGTACTTC
-	TRBV4-1	TRBJ2-4	-	CASSQGSNRPIAKNIQYF	TGCGCCAGCAGCCAAGGATCCAACAGACCTATAGCCAAAAACATTCAGTACTTC
TRBD1	TRBV5-1	TRBJ2-7	-	CASSLTLGTGGHEQYF	TGCGCCAGCAGCTTGACCCTAGGGACAGGGGGCCACGAGCAGTACTTC
TRBD1	TRBV30	TRBJ2-1	-	CAWDRVRYNEQFF	TGTGCCTGGGACAGGGTGAGGTACAATGAGCAGTTCTTC
TRBD1	TRBV7-6	TRBJ1-2	-	CASSSRTGEGDYGYTF	TGTGCCAGCAGCTCCAGGACAGGGGAGGGAGACTATGGCTACACCTTC
-	TRBV28	TRBJ2-1	-	CASSLFLGRGSSYNEQFF	TGTGCCAGCAGTTTATTTCTGGGCAGGGGCAGCTCCTACAATGAGCAGTTCTTC
TRBD1	TRBV7-9	TRBJ2-7	-	CASSIADRARNEQYF	TGTGCCAGCAGCATCGCGGACAGGGCGCGAAACGAGCAGTACTTC
-	TRBV11-3	TRBJ2-3	few	CASSPGETDTQYF	TGTGCCAGCAGCCCAGGCGAGACAGATACGCAGTATTTT
TRBD1	TRBV9	TRBJ1-3	-	CASSAGTGGFRNTIYF	TGTGCCAGCAGCGCTGGAACAGGGGGCTTTAGAAACACCATATATTTT
-	TRBV18	TRBJ2-7	-	CASSPGGNYEQYF	TGTGCCAGCTCACCAGGCGGCAACTACGAGCAGTACTTC
-	TRBV14	TRBJ1-6	-	CASSQGGTPPLHF	TGTGCCAGCAGCCAAGGGGGCACCCCACCCCTCCACTTT
-	TRBV5-1	TRBJ1-4	-	CASSLVGGDEKLFF	TGCGCCAGCAGCTTGGTCGGGGGGGATGAAAAACTGTTTTTT
-	TRBV21-1	TRBJ1-3	-	CASSGSDGSGNTIYF	TGTGCCAGCAGCGGAAGCGATGGTTCTGGAAACACCATATATTTT
-	TRBV12-3/TRBV12-4	TRBJ1-1	-	CASSQGMNTEAFF	TGTGCCAGCAGCCAGGGGATGAACACTGAAGCTTTCTTT